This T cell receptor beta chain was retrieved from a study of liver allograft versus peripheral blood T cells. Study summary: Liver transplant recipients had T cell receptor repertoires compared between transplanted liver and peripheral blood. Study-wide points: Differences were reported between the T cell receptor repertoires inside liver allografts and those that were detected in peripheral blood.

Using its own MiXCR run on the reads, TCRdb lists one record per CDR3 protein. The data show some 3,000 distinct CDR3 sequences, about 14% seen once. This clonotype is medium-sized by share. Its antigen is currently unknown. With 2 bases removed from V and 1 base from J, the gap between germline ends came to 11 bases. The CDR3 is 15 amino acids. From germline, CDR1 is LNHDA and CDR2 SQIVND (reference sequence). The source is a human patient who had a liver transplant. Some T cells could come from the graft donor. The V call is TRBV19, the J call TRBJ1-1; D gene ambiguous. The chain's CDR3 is CASSITRRSNTEAFF. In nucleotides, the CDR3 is TGTGCCAGTAGTATAACTCGCAGATCGAACACTGAAGCTTTCTTT.